The rows below give T cell receptor beta chains drawn from one sample of a study of Graves' ophthalmopathy and Graves' hyperthyroidism. TCRdb used MiXCR to reprocess the multiplex PCR reads, holding one entry per CDR3 protein. Of almost 750,000 distinct CDR3 sequences listed, 40% are singletons. The material sequenced was peripheral blood. The source is an adult man with Graves' ophthalmopathy. CDR3s include the opening cysteine and the closing phenylalanine or tryptophan. A D gene is named only where the DNA matches it firmly. Clone size is shown for a subset of rows, as once, few, many or a class of expanded clone.

clone_size	v_call	j_call	d_call	cdr3_aa	cdr3_nt
once	TRBV7-3	TRBJ2-2	-	CASSQDRWNTGELFF	TGTGCCAGCAGCCAAGACAGGTGGAACACCGGGGAGCTGTTTTTT
many	TRBV9	TRBJ1-2	TRBD1	CASSISGQGLSGYTF	TGTGCCAGCAGCATCTCGGGACAGGGCTTGAGCGGCTACACCTTC
-	TRBV10-3	TRBJ2-5	TRBD1	CAIRQGLETQYF	TGTGCCATCAGACAGGGGTTAGAGACCCAGTACTTC
-	TRBV27	TRBJ2-7	-	CASSNEWQTASYEQYF	TGTGCCAGCAGTAATGAGTGGCAGACCGCTTCCTACGAGCAGTACTTC
few	TRBV9	TRBJ2-7	-	CASSVGGGTDLEQYF	TGTGCCAGCAGCGTAGGGGGGGGGACAGATCTCGAGCAGTACTTC
-	TRBV20-1	TRBJ2-3	TRBD2	CSAPNALLAGAGDTQYF	TGCAGTGCCCCAAATGCCCTACTAGCGGGAGCTGGAGATACGCAGTATTTT
few	TRBV20-1	TRBJ1-1	TRBD1	CSVRPRRDRAGAEAFF	TGCAGTGTTCGGCCGAGACGGGACAGGGCTGGCGCTGAAGCTTTCTTT
many	TRBV19	TRBJ1-2	-	CASSSWTGAGGYTF	TGTGCCAGTAGTTCGTGGACTGGGGCTGGGGGCTACACCTTC
-	TRBV2	TRBJ2-7	-	CASSEDSGANEQYF	TGTGCCAGCAGCGAGGACTCTGGGGCCAACGAGCAGTACTTC
-	TRBV7-3	TRBJ2-5	-	CAGGLAGAETQYF	TGTGCCGGTGGACTGGCGGGGGCCGAGACCCAGTACTTC
-	TRBV7-9	TRBJ1-1	TRBD1	CASSISGGDTEAFF	TGTGCCAGCAGCATCTCAGGGGGCGACACTGAAGCTTTCTTT
-	TRBV29-1	TRBJ2-3	-	CSVLVLDTQYF	TGCAGCGTTCTAGTATTGGATACGCAGTATTTT
-	TRBV3-1	TRBJ1-4	TRBD1	CASSQDLTGEEKLFF	TGTGCCAGCAGCCAAGATTTGACAGGGGAGGAAAAACTGTTTTTT
few	TRBV2	TRBJ2-7	TRBD2	CASSPGLAGGRTYEQYF	TGTGCCAGCAGCCCTGGACTAGCGGGGGGGCGGACCTACGAGCAGTACTTC
few	TRBV20-1	TRBJ1-1	-	CSARPPDTNTEAFF	TGCAGTGCTAGACCCCCCGACACGAACACTGAAGCTTTCTTT
many	TRBV5-5	TRBJ2-7	TRBD2	CASSLGTSGRIDEQYF	TGTGCCAGCAGCCTCGGGACTAGCGGGAGAATCGACGAGCAGTACTTC
many	TRBV7-9	TRBJ2-7	TRBD1	CASSSPGQGVEQYF	TGTGCCAGCAGCTCCCCGGGACAGGGGGTCGAGCAGTACTTC
-	TRBV19	TRBJ1-2	TRBD1	CASSIIKGRTGPGDGYTF	TGTGCCAGTAGTATCATAAAGGGGCGGACAGGCCCAGGGGATGGCTACACCTTC
-	TRBV7-9	TRBJ2-2	TRBD2	CASTGLAGGRTGELFF	TGTGCCAGTACGGGACTAGCGGGAGGTCGCACCGGGGAGCTGTTTTTT
many	TRBV25-1	TRBJ2-2	-	CASSPFANTGELFF	TGTGCCAGCTCACCATTTGCAAACACCGGGGAGCTGTTTTTT
-	TRBV2	TRBJ1-2	-	CASSGDSSYGYTF	TGTGCCAGCAGTGGTGACAGTAGCTATGGCTACACCTTC
many	TRBV7-8	TRBJ2-7	TRBD1	CASTKGQGLAEQYF	TGTGCCAGCACAAAGGGACAGGGGCTGGCCGAGCAGTACTTC
many	TRBV5-1	TRBJ2-5	-	CASSLEWETQYF	TGCGCCAGCAGCTTGGAGTGGGAGACCCAGTACTTC
few	TRBV12-3/TRBV12-4	TRBJ1-5	TRBD1	CASSSDRERNQPQHF	TGTGCCAGCAGTTCGGACAGGGAAAGGAATCAGCCCCAGCATTTT
few	TRBV19	TRBJ1-2	-	CASSISTGDYGYTF	TGTGCCAGTAGTATCTCGACAGGAGACTATGGCTACACCTTC
once	TRBV10-3	TRBJ1-5	TRBD1	CAISESTTGGNQPQHF	TGTGCCATCAGTGAGTCGACGACAGGGGGCAATCAGCCCCAGCATTTT
once	TRBV11-1	TRBJ1-3	-	CAVYGVRSGNTVYF	TGTGCCGTATACGGGGTTCGCTCTGGAAACACCGTATATTTT
-	TRBV7-9	TRBJ2-7	TRBD1	CASSLVGTGDREQYF	TGTGCCAGCAGCTTAGTCGGGACAGGGGACCGCGAGCAGTACTTC
few	TRBV29-1	TRBJ2-7	TRBD1	CSVGLSGQISYEQYF	TGCAGCGTCGGGTTATCGGGACAGATTTCCTACGAGCAGTACTTC